This T cell receptor (beta chain) derives from a study of beta chain features in type 1 diabetes. Notes on the study in general: All four CD4+ subsets from Type 1 diabetes patients carried moderately but significantly shorter TCRB CDR3s. It was possible that PCR favored shorter templates, equally so in patients and controls. When VDJ junctions were examined, type 1 diabetes patients showed fewer insertions and more deletions. Resolution of whether HLA type affects TCRB rearrangement was not achieved here.

A remark on this clone: The antigen is undetermined.

Expressed TCRB transcripts were sequenced, since all the RNA that had been isolated was reverse transcribed. This table comes from immunoSEQ multiplex PCR, and its TCRdb copy is limited to in-frame clones, with some not included. Of hundreds of thousands of clones detected, over 10% appear once; the ten largest clones hold approximately 0.02%. CDR3 length: 15 amino acids. The germline V and J ends were trimmed by 6 bases and 0 bases, with 15 bases remaining between them. CDR1 MNHEY and CDR2 SVGAGI come from the germline V gene. Material for sequencing was naive CD4+ T cells from blood. The clonotype was recovered from a man aged 18 to 29 with type 1 diabetes. This chain uses TRBV6-5 with TRBJ2-7, with D unclear. The CDR3 nucleotides are TGTGCCAGCAGCCCCTCCGGCAGGAGCTCCTACGAGCAGTACTTC. Residues: CASSPSGRSSYEQYF.